Presented here are 31 T cell receptor beta chains from one specimen sequenced in a study of shared clonotypes between healthy human individuals. Naive-designated CD8 cells lacked CD45RO, were positively enriched for CCR7, and omitted terminally differentiated effector memory CD45RA+ cells. Generated by immunoSEQ multiplex PCR, the TCRdb table keeps only in-frame clones and is missing some. Here the sample spans some 2,000,000 clones, over 85% being singletons. Sample: naive CD8+ T cells sorted from blood. The receptors come from a man aged 18-30 years in good health.

This clone was seen once. Other DNA sequences from this sample encode an identical CDR3 as well. The chain has TRBV5-6 and TRBJ2-5; D is undetermined. This CDR3 spans 12 amino acids. Trimming cost V 1 base and J 5 bases, with 6 bases left between them. Germline V gene lookup returns CDR1 SGHDT and CDR2 YYEEEE. CDR3 loop: CASSLSEETQYF. For the CDR3, the DNA is TGTGCCAGCAGCTTGTCCGAGGAGACCCAGTACTTC.

The chain couples TRBV5-1 to TRBJ2-3; no firm D call. This CDR3 is built from 16 residues. Per germline, CDR1 SGHRS and CDR2 YFSETQ. Trimming stripped 0 bases from V and 1 base from J, with 12 bases between. For the CDR3, the DNA is TGCGCCAGCAGCTTGGTCGAGAGGCTCGGCACAGATACGCAGTATTTT. This translates into CASSLVERLGTDTQYF.

The chain joins TRBV5-6 to TRBJ1-2, with D hard to call. This CDR3 is built from 15 residues. CDR1 and CDR2 from the germline V gene are SGHDT and YYEEEE. V lost 0 bases and J lost 0, with 9 bases in between. This chain's CDR3 is CASSLGETTNYGYTF. The CDR3 DNA reads as TGTGCCAGCAGCTTGGGAGAGACCACTAACTATGGCTACACCTTC.

This chain uses TRBV7-9 with TRBJ1-2; TRBD1 is a possible D gene (6 bases). CDR1 and CDR2 from the germline V gene are SEHNR and FQNEAQ (reference sequence). This CDR3 spans 15 amino acids. With 5 bases removed from V and 2 bases from J, the gap between germline ends came to 15 bases. The CDR3 DNA sequence: TGTGCCAGCAGCCCCCGGGACACTTACAACTATGGCTACACCTTC. Its protein is CASSPRDTYNYGYTF.

On this clone: Different DNA sequences within this sample yield the same CDR3. The rearrangement uses TRBV5-1 and TRBJ1-2; no reliable D call. Looked up from germline, CDR1 is SGHRS and CDR2 is YFSETQ. This CDR3 is built from 13 residues. Trimming cost V 0 bases and J 3 bases, with 6 bases left between them. DNA for the CDR3: TGCGCCAGCAGCTTGGCCGTCCACTATGGCTACACCTTC. Translated: CASSLAVHYGYTF.

This clone was recorded a few times. Additional DNA sequences in this sample encode the identical CDR3. This rearrangement joins TRBV19 to TRBJ2-7; D unresolved. Germline CDR1 is LNHDA and CDR2 is SQIVND (reference sequence). The CDR3 runs 13 residues. The V end was cut by 5 bases, the J end by 2 bases, with 10 bases between. CDR3 in amino acids: CASSPSLAYEQYF. CDR3 coding DNA: TGTGCCAGTAGTCCCTCCTTAGCCTACGAGCAGTACTTC.

Regarding this clone: Different DNA sequences within this sample yield the same CDR3. The V and J genes are TRBV7-8 and TRBJ2-2; 11 bases fit TRBD2. Trimming took 3 bases from V and 3 from J; bases not matched to a gene: 3. CDR1 is SGHVS and CDR2 is FQNEAQ in the germline V gene. This CDR3 region has 16 residues. CDR3 protein: CASSFLAGGDTGELFF. For the CDR3, the DNA is TGTGCCAGCAGCTTCCTAGCGGGGGGCGACACCGGGGAGCTGTTTTTT.

The rearrangement uses TRBV6-1 and TRBJ2-3; D is tentatively TRBD1 or TRBD2 (5 bases each). The germline CDR1 and CDR2 sequences are MNHNS and SASEGT. The CDR3 has 15 residues. Trimming stripped 1 base from V and 4 bases from J, with 12 bases between. CDR3 bases: TGTGCCAGCAGTGAAGTTGGGGACCTCCCAGATACGCAGTATTTT. Translating gives CASSEVGDLPDTQYF.

The chain employs TRBV4-3 and TRBJ2-7; 7 bases agree with TRBD2. Germline lookup yields CDR1 LGHNA and CDR2 YSLEER. The CDR3 spans 15 residues. The junction had 9 bases not matched to a gene; V was cut back by 1 base and J by 6 bases. The chain's CDR3 is CASSQGTDGLGEQYF. Here the CDR3 DNA reads TGCGCCAGCAGCCAAGGGACGGACGGACTAGGCGAGCAGTACTTC.

The V and J genes are TRBV29-1 and TRBJ2-5; 10 bases agree with TRBD2. Germline V lookup: CDR1 SQVTM, CDR2 ANQGSEA. This CDR3 comprises 14 residues. The V and J ends lost 4 bases and 7 bases, in that order; junction bases with no gene match: 9. CDR3 DNA sequence: TGCAGCGTTGTGACTAGCGGGCCTGTGGGGACCCAGTACTTC. It is translated as CSVVTSGPVGTQYF.

The J gene is TRBJ2-1, the V gene TRBV7-9; 8 bases align to TRBD2. In germline, CDR1 is SEHNR, CDR2 FQNEAQ (reference sequence). This CDR3 has 16 amino acids. Trimming at V came to 5 bases and at J to 3 bases, leaving 9 bases not matched to a gene. This chain's CDR3 is CASSPVGTSGYNEQFF. Here the CDR3 DNA reads TGTGCCAGCAGCCCCGTGGGCACTAGCGGCTACAATGAGCAGTTCTTC.

This chain links TRBV6-1 with TRBJ2-5, with 8 bases that match TRBD2. The germline V gene has CDR1 MNHNS and CDR2 SASEGT. V dropped 4 bases and J dropped 4; count of bases not matched to a gene: 8. The CDR3 has 15 residues. This CDR3 is CASSAGLALVETQYF. Here the CDR3 DNA reads TGTGCCAGCAGTGCCGGACTAGCCCTGGTAGAGACCCAGTACTTC.

The genes are TRBV7-9 and TRBJ1-2; D unresolved. The CDR3 sequence is 12 residues long. Trimming stripped 5 bases from V and 4 bases from J, with 8 bases between. Germline V gene data show CDR1 as SEHNR and CDR2 as FQNEAQ (reference sequence). The CDR3 here is CASSIDGYGYTF. The DNA of the CDR3 is TGTGCCAGCAGCATTGACGGCTATGGCTACACCTTC.

This chain joins TRBV2 and TRBJ2-4, with D possibly being TRBD1 or TRBD2 (6 bases each). Germline-derived CDR1 and CDR2 are SNHLY and FYNNEI. Trimming shortened V by 5 bases and J by 7 bases, and 12 bases separated the two germline ends. The CDR3 totals 13 residues. DNA of the CDR3: TGTGCCAGCAGTAGGGGGGCGCCGAACATTCAGTACTTC. Protein sequence: CASSRGAPNIQYF. The variable domain in full, completed from reference TRBV2 and TRBJ2-4, reads EPEVTQTPSHQVTQMGQEVILRCVPISNHLYFYWYRQILGQKVEFLVSFYNNEISEKSEIFDDQFSVERPDGSNFTLKIRSTKLEDSAMYFCASSRGAPNIQYFGAGTRLSVL.

This chain's CDR3 is CAWNLGQGNSPLHF. CDR3 DNA: TGTGCCTGGAATCTAGGACAGGGTAATTCACCCCTCCACTTT. The chain carries TRBV30 and TRBJ1-6; 8 positions agree with TRBD1. Losses at the gene ends were 4 bases for V and 6 bases for J; bases not matched to a gene: 5. The germline CDR1 and CDR2 sequences are GTSNPN and SVGIG (reference sequence). This CDR3 is 14 amino acids long.

This chain uses TRBV5-4 with TRBJ2-7; TRBD2 aligns across 7 bases. The CDR3 covers 14 residues. The germline gives CDR1 SGHNT, CDR2 YYREEE (reference sequence). J lost 2 bases, V lost 4 bases, and 6 bases had no gene match. The CDR3 region has the DNA TGTGCCAGCAGCCCCGGGGAGGGACCCTACGAGCAGTACTTC. Residues: CASSPGEGPYEQYF.

The chain combines TRBV28 with TRBJ1-3; the D is unclear. CDR1 is MDHEN, CDR2 SYDVKM, per germline. With 7 bases removed from V and 4 bases from J, the gap between germline ends came to 14 bases. The CDR3 spans 14 residues. CDR3 nucleotide sequence: TGTGCCAGCACCCTGCGGGGTAGCGGAAACACCATATATTTT. Translating it yields CASTLRGSGNTIYF.

This clone was counted once. The chain's CDR3 is CASSLGAGSSYEQYF. As DNA, the CDR3 is TGCGCCAGCAGCCTAGGGGCCGGGAGCTCCTACGAGCAGTACTTC. The rearrangement joins TRBV4-1 to TRBJ2-7; D may be TRBD2 (6 bases). The CDR3 length is 15 residues. CDR1 is MGHRA, CDR2 YSYEKL, per germline. Between the trimmed V and J ends, which lost 4 bases and 0 bases, there was a span of 13 bases.

J is TRBJ2-5 and V is TRBV10-2, with a tentative D call TRBD2 (6 bases). This CDR3 is built from 14 residues. CDR1 is WSHSY, CDR2 SAAADI, per germline. V dropped 5 bases and J dropped 3 bases, with 13 bases sitting between them. CDR3 DNA: TGCGCCAGCAGTCAGACGGGACTCGAAGAGACCCAGTACTTC. Protein product: CASSQTGLEETQYF.

For the CDR3, the DNA is TGTGCCAGCAGCCCTGGACAGGGTAACTCCTACGAGCAGTACTTC. Encoded protein: CASSPGQGNSYEQYF. The chain recombines TRBV5-4 with TRBJ2-7, with 8 bases identical to TRBD1. V shed 4 bases and J 0 bases; nucleotides not matched to a gene: 6. The CDR3 covers 15 residues. Germline V gene sequence: CDR1 SGHNT, CDR2 YYREEE (reference sequence).

Worth noting for this clone: Germline is not matched at one junction end, which may reflect a read error. The V and J genes are TRBV9 and TRBJ2-5; the D call may be TRBD1 or TRBD2 (5 bases each). The CDR3 extends over 14 amino acids. From germline, CDR1 is SGDLS and CDR2 YYNGEE. The CDR3 coding sequence is TGTGCCAGCAGCGGCCCCGGGACGCAAGGGACCCAGTACTTC. Translating it yields CASSGPGTQGTQYF.

The V gene is TRBV27, the J gene TRBJ1-2, with D hard to call. The ends were cut back, 5 bases at V and 7 bases at J, with 17 bases in the middle. Germline V lookup: CDR1 MNHEY, CDR2 SMNVEV (reference sequence). The CDR3 extends over 14 amino acids. CDR3 bases: TGTGCCAGCAGTCCCCGTTTTGACCCTAGTGGCTACACCTTC. Its protein product is CASSPRFDPSGYTF.

This chain links TRBV4-3 with TRBJ2-2, with TRBD2 matching 9 bases. The germline V gene has CDR1 LGHNA and CDR2 YSLEER. Trimming took 4 bases from V and 6 from J; bases not matched to a gene: 24. The CDR3 has 21 amino acids. The CDR3 reads CASSREFKRSAWAGGPGELFF. The CDR3 bases are TGCGCCAGCAGCCGGGAATTTAAAAGGTCCGCCTGGGCGGGAGGGCCCGGGGAGCTGTTTTTT.

This clone was observed once. This chain connects TRBV7-9 to TRBJ2-7; 9 nucleotides match TRBD1. CDR1 is SEHNR and CDR2 is FQNEAQ in the germline V gene (reference sequence). The J segment lost 3 bases and the V segment lost 4 bases, leaving 4 bases of the junction unmatched. The CDR3 has 14 amino acids. The CDR3 region is CASSSRDRVYEQYF. CDR3 DNA: TGTGCCAGCAGCTCCAGGGACAGGGTCTACGAGCAGTACTTC.

CDR3 nucleotides: TGTGCCAGCAGTGAAAGCAATCAGCCCCAGCATTTT. This codes for CASSESNQPQHF. The chain recombines TRBV25-1 with TRBJ1-5; D unclear. The CDR3 is 12 amino acids. Deletions cut 2 bases from V and 1 base from J, with 0 bases between. Germline loops: CDR1 MGHDK, CDR2 SYGVNS.

This clone was observed a handful of times. The chain employs TRBV30 and TRBJ1-3, with D unclear. Per the germline V gene, CDR1 is GTSNPN and CDR2 is SVGIG (reference sequence). There are 15 residues in the CDR3. V shed 4 bases and J shed 1 base, with 14 bases lying between them. CDR3 in amino acids: CAWTTRRRSGNTIYF. The CDR3 region has the DNA TGTGCCTGGACTACCAGGAGGCGTTCTGGAAACACCATATATTTT.

The chain couples TRBV4-1 to TRBJ2-2; possibly TRBD2 for D (6 bases). The germline gives CDR1 MGHRA, CDR2 YSYEKL. V was shortened by 4 bases and J by 4 bases, with 16 bases between the two germline ends. The CDR3 totals 16 residues. The CDR3 loop is CASSPRVGGGTGELFF. CDR3 sequence (DNA): TGCGCCAGCAGCCCGCGGGTGGGGGGAGGCACCGGGGAGCTGTTTTTT.

The CDR3: CASSLFDSLEEQYF. The CDR3 DNA reads TGTGCCAGCAGTTTGTTCGACAGCCTAGAGGAGCAGTACTTC. The chain carries TRBV27 and TRBJ2-7; TRBD1 is a possible D gene (5 bases). Germline V gene sequence: CDR1 MNHEY, CDR2 SMNVEV (reference sequence). The CDR3 is 14 amino acids. Deletions cut 3 bases from V and 7 bases from J, with 16 bases between.

The CDR3 DNA sequence: TGTGCCAGCAGCCCTGGGAGGGGAAGCTCCTACGAGCAGTACTTC. It codes for CASSPGRGSSYEQYF. The genes are TRBV9 and TRBJ2-7, with 7 bases lining up with TRBD2. This CDR3 is built from 15 residues. After removal of 4 bases from V and 0 bases from J, the junction contained 7 bases not matched to a gene. The germline V gene encodes CDR1 SGDLS and CDR2 YYNGEE. Together with reference TRBV9 and TRBJ2-7, the CDR3 gives the full variable domain: DSGVTQTPKHLITATGQRVTLRCSPRSGDLSVYWYQQSLDQGLQFLIQYYNGEERAKGNILERFSAQQFPDLHSELNLSSLELGDSALYFCASSPGRGSSYEQYFGPGTRLTVT.

J is TRBJ2-3 and V is TRBV10-2, with unresolved D. This CDR3 region has 14 residues. The germline V gene encodes CDR1 WSHSY and CDR2 SAAADI. V was cut by 3 bases and J by 0 bases, with 7 bases left in between. The CDR3 loop is CASSEDGSTDTQYF. The DNA for the CDR3 is TGCGCCAGCAGTGAAGACGGAAGCACAGATACGCAGTATTTT.

This clone was recorded once. This sequence joins TRBV7-2 and TRBJ1-1; a possible D gene is TRBD1 (6 bases). V lost 5 bases to trimming and J lost 1 base, with 11 bases between them. Per the germline V gene, CDR1 is SGHTA and CDR2 is FQGNSA. The CDR3 sequence is 14 residues long. This CDR3 is CASSPWTENTEAFF. CDR3 DNA: TGTGCCAGCAGCCCATGGACAGAGAACACTGAAGCTTTCTTT. Combining the CDR3 with reference TRBV7-2 and TRBJ1-1 gives the whole variable domain GAGVSQSPSNKVTEKGKDVELRCDPISGHTALYWYRQSLGQGLEFLIYFQGNSAPDKSGLPSDRFSAERTGGSVSTLTIQRTQQEDSAVYLCASSPWTENTEAFFGQGTRLTVV.